This T cell receptor (beta chain) was obtained from a study of radiotherapy plus CTLA-4 blockade in lung cancer. Study-level results: Tumor-derived TCR clones expanded in blood after radiotherapy plus ipilimumab. Response, reportedly, was best predicted by interferon-beta along with early blood T cell clone dynamics.

Focal radiation with ipilimumab CTLA-4 blockade was given to patients with chemo-refractory metastatic non-small-cell lung cancer. With respect to this clone: Its cognate antigen is unknown.

V lost 0 bases, J lost 3 bases, and 11 bases lay in between. Germline CDR1 reads LNHNV; CDR2 reads YYDKDF (reference sequence). CDR3 size: 15 residues. Here immunoSEQ multiplex PCR was the method, and the copy in TCRdb shows in-frame clones only, minus some. Found here are 25,000 to 40,000 clones, roughly 70% of them singletons; the top ten hold 4.7%. The source material was peripheral blood, sampled from a patient treated with radiotherapy plus ipilimumab. The receptor was derived from a human donor with non-small cell lung cancer whose response to radiotherapy plus ipilimumab could not be evaluated. The chain recombines TRBV15 with TRBJ2-5; possible D gene TRBD2, 5 bases. The CDR3 region is CATSRDGRGEETQYF. The DNA of the CDR3 is TGTGCCACCAGCAGAGATGGACGGGGAGAAGAGACCCAGTACTTC.